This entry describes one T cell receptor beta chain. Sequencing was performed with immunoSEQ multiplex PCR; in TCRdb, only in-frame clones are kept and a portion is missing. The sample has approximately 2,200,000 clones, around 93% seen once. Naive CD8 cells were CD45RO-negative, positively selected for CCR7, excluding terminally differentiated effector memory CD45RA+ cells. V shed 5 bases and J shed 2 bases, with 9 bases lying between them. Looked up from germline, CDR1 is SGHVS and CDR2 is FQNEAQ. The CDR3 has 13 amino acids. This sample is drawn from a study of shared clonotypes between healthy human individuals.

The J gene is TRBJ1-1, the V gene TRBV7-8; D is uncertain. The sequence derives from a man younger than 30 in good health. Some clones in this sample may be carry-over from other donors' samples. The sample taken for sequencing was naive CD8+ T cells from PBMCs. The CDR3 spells CASSIEGNTEAFF. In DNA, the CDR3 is TGTGCCAGCAGCATCGAAGGAAACACTGAAGCTTTCTTT.